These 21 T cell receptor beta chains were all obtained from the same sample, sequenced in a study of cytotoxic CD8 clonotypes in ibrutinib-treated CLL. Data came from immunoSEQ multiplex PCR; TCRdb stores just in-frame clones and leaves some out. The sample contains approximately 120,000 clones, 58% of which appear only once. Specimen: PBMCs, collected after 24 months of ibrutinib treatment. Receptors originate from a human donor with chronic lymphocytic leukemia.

CDR3 loop: CAIPGASRGYTF. CDR3 bases: TGTGCCATACCAGGGGCATCGAGAGGCTACACCTTC. The chain uses TRBV6-1 and TRBJ1-2; D might be TRBD1 (6 bases). The V and J ends lost 10 bases and 8 bases respectively, with 17 bases between them. The CDR3 covers 12 residues. Germline CDR1 is MNHNS and CDR2 is SASEGT.

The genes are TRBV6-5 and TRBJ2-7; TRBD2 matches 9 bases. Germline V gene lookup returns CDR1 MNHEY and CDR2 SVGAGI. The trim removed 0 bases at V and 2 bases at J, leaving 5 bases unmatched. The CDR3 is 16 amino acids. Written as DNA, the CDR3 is TGTGCCAGCAGTTACTCTTTAGCGGGGGCTGCCTACGAGCAGTACTTC. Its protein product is CASSYSLAGAAYEQYF.

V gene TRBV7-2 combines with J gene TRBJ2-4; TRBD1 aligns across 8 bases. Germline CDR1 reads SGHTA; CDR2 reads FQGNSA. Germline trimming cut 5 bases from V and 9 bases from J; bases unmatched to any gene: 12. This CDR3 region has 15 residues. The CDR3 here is CASSPPDRVVVIQYF. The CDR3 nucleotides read TGTGCCAGCAGCCCGCCGGACAGGGTAGTGGTCATTCAGTACTTC.

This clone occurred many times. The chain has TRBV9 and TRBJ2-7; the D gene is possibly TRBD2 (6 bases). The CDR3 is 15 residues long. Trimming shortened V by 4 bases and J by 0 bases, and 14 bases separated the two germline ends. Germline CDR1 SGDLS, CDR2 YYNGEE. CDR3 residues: CASSPPEGTSYEQYF. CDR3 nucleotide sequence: TGTGCCAGCAGCCCCCCGGAGGGTACCTCCTACGAGCAGTACTTC.

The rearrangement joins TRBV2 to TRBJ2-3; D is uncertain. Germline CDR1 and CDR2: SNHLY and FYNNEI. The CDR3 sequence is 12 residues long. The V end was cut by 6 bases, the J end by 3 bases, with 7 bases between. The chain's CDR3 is CASREITDTQYF. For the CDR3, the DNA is TGTGCCAGCAGGGAGATTACAGATACGCAGTATTTT.

CDR3 protein: CASSIYADGQPQHF. DNA for the CDR3: TGTGCCAGTAGTATTTACGCAGATGGTCAGCCCCAGCATTTT. This chain links TRBV19 with TRBJ1-5; D unresolved. CDR1 LNHDA and CDR2 SQIVND come from the germline V gene (reference sequence). V was shortened by 3 bases and J by 6 bases, with 12 bases between the two germline ends. The CDR3 runs to 14 residues.

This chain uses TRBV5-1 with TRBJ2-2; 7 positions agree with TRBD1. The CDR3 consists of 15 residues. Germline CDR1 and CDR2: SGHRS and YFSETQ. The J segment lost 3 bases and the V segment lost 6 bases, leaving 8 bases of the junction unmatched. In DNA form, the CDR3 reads TGCGCCAGCATGGACGACAGGGCATACACCGGGGAGCTGTTTTTT. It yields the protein CASMDDRAYTGELFF. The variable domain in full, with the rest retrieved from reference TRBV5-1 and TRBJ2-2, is KAGVTQTPRYLIKTRGQQVTLSCSPISGHRSVSWYQQTPGQGLQFLFEYFSETQRNKGNFPGRFSGRQFSNSRSEMNVSTLELGDSALYLCASMDDRAYTGELFFGEGSRLTVL.

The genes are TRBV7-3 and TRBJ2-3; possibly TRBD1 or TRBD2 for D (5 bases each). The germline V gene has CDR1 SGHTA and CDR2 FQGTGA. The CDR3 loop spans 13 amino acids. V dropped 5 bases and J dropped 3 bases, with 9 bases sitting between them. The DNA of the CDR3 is TGTGCCAGCAGCCTCGGGACGACAGATACGCAGTATTTT. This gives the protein CASSLGTTDTQYF.

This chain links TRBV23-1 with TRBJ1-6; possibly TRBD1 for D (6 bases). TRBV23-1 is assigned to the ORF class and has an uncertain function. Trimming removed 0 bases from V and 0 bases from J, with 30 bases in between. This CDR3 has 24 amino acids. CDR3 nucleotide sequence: TGCGCCAGCAGTCAATCGTGGGAGCCAGGGGTCTTCAGGGACTATAGCTCCTATAATTCACCCCTCCACTTT. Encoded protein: CASSQSWEPGVFRDYSSYNSPLHF.

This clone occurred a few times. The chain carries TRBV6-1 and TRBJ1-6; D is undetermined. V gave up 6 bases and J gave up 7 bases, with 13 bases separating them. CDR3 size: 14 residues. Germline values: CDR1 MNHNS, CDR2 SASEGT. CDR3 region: CASRPTQGNSPLHF. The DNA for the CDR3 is TGTGCCAGCAGGCCGACACAAGGGAATTCACCCCTCCACTTT.

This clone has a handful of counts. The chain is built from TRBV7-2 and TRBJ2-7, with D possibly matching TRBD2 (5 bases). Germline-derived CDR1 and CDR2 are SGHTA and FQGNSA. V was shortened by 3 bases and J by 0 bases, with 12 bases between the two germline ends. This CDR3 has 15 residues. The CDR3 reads CASSFTRSSSYEQYF. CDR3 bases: TGTGCCAGCAGCTTTACTAGATCGAGCTCCTACGAGCAGTACTTC.

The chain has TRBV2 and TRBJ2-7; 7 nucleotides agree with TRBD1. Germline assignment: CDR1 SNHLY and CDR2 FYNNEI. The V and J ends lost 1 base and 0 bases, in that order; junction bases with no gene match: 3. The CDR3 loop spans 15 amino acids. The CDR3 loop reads CASSEGTGRSYEQYF. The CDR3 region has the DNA TGTGCCAGCAGTGAAGGGACAGGCCGCTCCTACGAGCAGTACTTC.

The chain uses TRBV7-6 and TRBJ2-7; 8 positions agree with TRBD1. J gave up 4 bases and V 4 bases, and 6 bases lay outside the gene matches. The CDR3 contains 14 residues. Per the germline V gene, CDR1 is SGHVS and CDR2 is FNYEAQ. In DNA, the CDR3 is TGTGCCAGCAGCTCTGGACAGGGTCTGTACGAGCAGTACTTC. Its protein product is CASSSGQGLYEQYF.

The CDR3 nucleotides read TGCAGCGTCCAAGGCTTTTCAGGGAAAGAGACCCAGTACTTC. Its translation is CSVQGFSGKETQYF. The chain carries TRBV29-1 and TRBJ2-5, with D maybe TRBD1 (5 bases). Between the trimmed V and J ends, which lost 6 bases and 3 bases, there was a span of 17 bases. CDR1 and CDR2 from the germline V gene are SQVTM and ANQGSEA. The CDR3 has 14 residues. The full variable domain, its missing parts supplied by reference TRBV29-1 and TRBJ2-5, is SAVISQKPSRDICQRGTSLTIQCQVDSQVTMMFWYRQQPGQSLTLIATANQGSEATYESGFVIDKFPISRPNLTFSTLTVSNMSPEDSSIYLCSVQGFSGKETQYFGPGTRLLVL.

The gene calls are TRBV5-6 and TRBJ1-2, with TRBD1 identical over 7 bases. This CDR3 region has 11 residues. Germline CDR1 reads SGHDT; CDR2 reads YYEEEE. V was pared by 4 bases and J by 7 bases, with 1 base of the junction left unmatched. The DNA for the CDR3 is TGTGCCAGCAGCAACAGGGGTGGCTACACCTTC. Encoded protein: CASSNRGGYTF.

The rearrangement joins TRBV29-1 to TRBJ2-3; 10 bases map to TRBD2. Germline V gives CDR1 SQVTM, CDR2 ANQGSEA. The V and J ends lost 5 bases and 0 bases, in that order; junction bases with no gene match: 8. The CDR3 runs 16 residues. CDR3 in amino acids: CSVRGLAEMSTDTQYF. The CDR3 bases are TGCAGCGTTCGAGGACTAGCGGAGATGAGCACAGATACGCAGTATTTT.

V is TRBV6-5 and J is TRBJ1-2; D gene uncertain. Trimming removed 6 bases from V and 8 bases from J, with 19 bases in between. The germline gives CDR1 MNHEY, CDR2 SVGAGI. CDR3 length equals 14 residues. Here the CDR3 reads CASRPGQVAWGYTF. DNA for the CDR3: TGTGCCAGCAGACCCGGGCAGGTAGCTTGGGGCTACACCTTC.

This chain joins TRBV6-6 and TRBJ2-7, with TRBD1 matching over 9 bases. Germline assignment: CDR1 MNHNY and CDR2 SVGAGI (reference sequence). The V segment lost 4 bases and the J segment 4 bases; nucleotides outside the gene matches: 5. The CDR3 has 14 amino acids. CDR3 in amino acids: CASSSSGTGYEQYF. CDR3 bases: TGTGCCAGCAGTTCTTCCGGGACAGGGTACGAGCAGTACTTC.

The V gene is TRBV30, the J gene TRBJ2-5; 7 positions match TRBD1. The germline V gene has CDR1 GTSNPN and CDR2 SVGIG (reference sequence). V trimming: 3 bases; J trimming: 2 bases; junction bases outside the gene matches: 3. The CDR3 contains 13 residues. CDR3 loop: CAWRWTGQETQYF. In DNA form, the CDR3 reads TGTGCCTGGAGGTGGACAGGTCAAGAGACCCAGTACTTC. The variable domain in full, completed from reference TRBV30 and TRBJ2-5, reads SQTIHQWPATLVQPVGSPLSLECTVEGTSNPNLYWYRQAAGRGLQLLFYSVGIGQISSEVPQNLSASRPQDRQFILSSKKLLLSDSGFYLCAWRWTGQETQYFGPGTRLLVL.

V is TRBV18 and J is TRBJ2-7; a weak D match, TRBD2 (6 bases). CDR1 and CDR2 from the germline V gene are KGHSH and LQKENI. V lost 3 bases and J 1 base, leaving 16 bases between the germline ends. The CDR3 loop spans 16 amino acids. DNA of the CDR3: TGTGCCAGCTCACCCCCTTTGCGGGGCCCGTCCTACGAGCAGTACTTC. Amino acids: CASSPPLRGPSYEQYF.

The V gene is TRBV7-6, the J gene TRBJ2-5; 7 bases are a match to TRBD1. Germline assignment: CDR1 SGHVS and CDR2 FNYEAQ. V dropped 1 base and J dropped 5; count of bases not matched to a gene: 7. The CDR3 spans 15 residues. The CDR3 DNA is TGTGCCAGCAGCTTAGGACAGGGCGGCGGTGAGACCCAGTACTTC. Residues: CASSLGQGGGETQYF.